Following are 5 T cell receptor beta chains from one sample sequenced in a study of blood T cell repertoires in COVID-19. Sequencing was performed with immunoSEQ multiplex PCR; in TCRdb, only in-frame clones are kept and a portion is missing. The sample holds around 210,000 clones, about three quarters seen once. The sequencing sample was made of peripheral blood. These receptors originate from a woman in her seventies with acute or convalescent COVID-19.

The V call is TRBV15, the J call TRBJ2-1; TRBD1 matches at 7 bases. The germline V gene has CDR1 LNHNV and CDR2 YYDKDF (reference sequence). The CDR3 runs to 14 residues. After removal of 0 bases from V and 5 bases from J, the junction contained 1 base not matched to a gene. CDR3 nucleotides: TGTGCCACCAGCAGAGAAGGACAGGACAATGAGCAGTTCTTC. Translating it yields CATSREGQDNEQFF.

This clone occurred a few times. V gene TRBV13 combines with J gene TRBJ2-7; tentatively, D is TRBD2 (6 bases). The CDR3 totals 15 residues. Trimming removed 4 bases at V and 6 bases at J, with 19 bases between. Per germline, CDR1 PRHDT and CDR2 FYEKMQ (reference sequence). CDR3 in amino acids: CASSSLTSPKREQYF. DNA of the CDR3: TGTGCCAGCAGCTCCTTGACTAGTCCTAAGCGCGAGCAGTACTTC.

This chain uses TRBV5-8 with TRBJ1-2, with 7 nucleotides matching TRBD1. The CDR3 is made up of 16 amino acids. CDR1 and CDR2 (germline): SGHTS, YDEGEE. Losses at the gene ends were 0 bases for V and 0 bases for J; bases not matched to a gene: 5. CDR3 residues: CASSLVTGRANYGYTF. The CDR3 nucleotides read TGTGCCAGCAGCTTGGTGACAGGGCGCGCTAACTATGGCTACACCTTC.

This clone appeared a few times. The chain joins TRBV3-1 (or the pseudogene TRBV3-2) to TRBJ1-1; D ambiguous. Germline V gene sequence: CDR1 LGHDT, CDR2 YNNKEL (reference sequence). V shed 1 base and J shed 6 bases, with 12 bases lying between them. This CDR3 contains 14 residues. This chain's CDR3 is CASSQGVLGSEAFF. CDR3 coding DNA: TGTGCCAGCAGCCAAGGAGTACTGGGCTCTGAAGCTTTCTTT.

This clone was counted only a few times. J is TRBJ1-4 and V is TRBV5-1, with 7 positions matching TRBD1. The CDR3 length is 15 residues. Germline CDR1 reads SGHRS; CDR2 reads YFSETQ. The J segment lost 8 bases and the V segment lost 0 bases, leaving 7 bases of the junction unmatched. The CDR3 loop is CASSLEGGAEEKLFF. For the CDR3, the DNA is TGCGCCAGCAGCTTGGAAGGGGGCGCGGAAGAAAAACTGTTTTTT.